This T cell receptor (beta chain) stems from a study of siplizumab effects on memory and regulatory T cells. Clones were sequenced by immunoSEQ multiplex PCR, and TCRdb holds only the in-frame ones, with some missing. Seen here are tens of thousands of clones, over 95% observed once, and the top ten hold around 0.03%. V was shortened by 7 bases and J by 1 base, with 10 bases between the two germline ends. CDR1 is ENHRY and CDR2 is SYGVKD in the germline V gene. The CDR3 is 13 amino acids. The receptor comes from a human donor in good health. Source material: naive CD4+ T cells sorted from blood. V is TRBV10-3 and J is TRBJ1-1; D not certain. The CDR3 sequence is CAITELPNTEAFF. CDR3 bases: TGTGCCATCACCGAGCTTCCGAACACTGAAGCTTTCTTT.